The 30 T cell receptor beta chains below come from one sample, sequenced in a study of blood T cells in healthy people across ages (dated by TCRdb to between 2015 and 2016). Library prep was done by 5' RACE. Instrument on record: Illumina HiSeq 2500. A second 7 to 11 cycle PCR used a sample-barcoded 5' primer and a J-beta primer mix. TCRdb passed the public sequencing reads through fastp at Q25 and MiXCR, retaining productive beta sequences. One record per CDR3 amino acid sequence lists the most common genes and DNA. In this sample the table shows about 1.5 million distinct CDR3 sequences, approximately 42% of which occur a single time. The ten largest clones capture less than 5% of the sample. The sequenced material came from blood. These receptors came from a woman aged 18 to 35 in good health.

To note about this clonotype: This is likely a read error, given that the CDR3 carries no conserved phenylalanine or tryptophan at its end. This rearrangement joins TRBV6-5 to TRBJ2-5, with a weak D call TRBD2 (5 bases). V lost 8 bases and J lost 4, with 11 bases in between. Germline V CDR1 and CDR2: MNHEY, SVGAGI. This CDR3 comprises 12 residues. The DNA for the CDR3 is TGTGCCAGCGGCAGCGAGGGAGAGACCCAGTACGTC. Protein: CASGSEGETQYV.

This clonotype has only a few counts. V usage is TRBV9 and J usage is TRBJ2-7; D remains unclear. The V and J ends lost 0 bases and 5 bases respectively, with 9 bases between them. The CDR3 runs 13 residues. Per the germline V gene, CDR1 is SGDLS and CDR2 is YYNGEE. CDR3 in amino acids: CASSVGGYNEQYF. The CDR3 nucleotides read TGTGCCAGCAGCGTAGGTGGATATAACGAGCAGTACTTC.

This clonotype appeared many times. The genes are TRBV12-3 or TRBV12-4 and TRBJ2-3, with D uncertain. Trimming cost V 3 bases and J 6 bases, with 13 bases left between them. There are 14 residues in the CDR3. The CDR3 DNA follows: TGTGCCAGCAGTTTTGGCCAAACGTGGGATACGCAGTATTTT. Translated: CASSFGQTWDTQYF.

V gene TRBV9 combines with J gene TRBJ1-2, with TRBD1 identical over 9 bases. Germline V CDR1 and CDR2: SGDLS, YYNGEE. CDR3 size: 15 residues. With 3 bases clipped from V and 3 bases from J, the junction kept 6 bases outside the gene matches. The CDR3, as DNA: TGTGCCAGCAGCGCGGGACAGGGCGAATACTATGGCTACACCTTC. Translation gives CASSAGQGEYYGYTF.

This clonotype has only a few counts. This chain joins TRBV27 and TRBJ1-6; weak D call: TRBD1 (5 bases). CDR3 length: 12 amino acids. Germline CDR1 is MNHEY and CDR2 is SMNVEV (reference sequence). V lost 4 bases, J lost 10 bases, and 8 bases lay in between. This CDR3 is CASSSGQSPLHF. The CDR3 DNA follows: TGTGCCAGCAGTTCGGGGCAATCACCCCTCCACTTT.

This clonotype was detected many times. The chain couples TRBV20-1 to TRBJ2-1, with 10 bases that match TRBD2. Germline values: CDR1 DFQATT, CDR2 SNEGSKA (reference sequence). CDR3 length equals 16 residues. V was pared by 1 base and J by 2 bases, with 5 bases of the junction left unmatched. The CDR3 loop reads CSARVASGRPYNEQFF. CDR3 coding DNA: TGCAGTGCTAGAGTCGCTAGCGGGAGACCCTACAATGAGCAGTTCTTC.

This clonotype was counted at least ten times. The chain has TRBV7-2 and TRBJ2-1, with D unresolved. The CDR3 has 12 residues. The V end lost 3 bases, the J end lost 7 bases, and 7 bases lay between the germline ends. Germline CDR1 is SGHTA and CDR2 is FQGNSA. CDR3 sequence reads: CASSFSRNEQFF. CDR3 nucleotide sequence: TGTGCCAGCAGCTTTTCTCGGAATGAGCAGTTCTTC.

CDR3 sequence (DNA): TGCGCCAGCAGCCAAGAAAGGACTAGCGGGGACACAGATACGCAGTATTTT. Amino acids: CASSQERTSGDTDTQYF. The chain couples TRBV4-3 to TRBJ2-3, with TRBD2 matching over 12 bases. The CDR3 runs to 17 residues. The V gene's germline CDR1 is LGHNA and CDR2 YSLEER. V lost 0 bases to trimming and J lost 2 bases; unmatched junction nucleotides: 3.

This clonotype was recorded a few times. The CDR3 DNA is TGCAGTGCTCCCCTTAGGGATACGCAGTATTTT. This sequence encodes CSAPLRDTQYF. This rearrangement joins TRBV20-1 to TRBJ2-3; D call uncertain. Looked up from germline, CDR1 is DFQATT and CDR2 is SNEGSKA (reference sequence). The CDR3 loop spans 11 amino acids. Trimming left V 5 bases short and J 6 bases short, with 9 bases between.

The chain has TRBV4-1 and TRBJ1-4; 8 bases agree with TRBD1. J gave up 0 bases and V 4 bases, and 7 bases lay outside the gene matches. Germline V gene sequence: CDR1 MGHRA, CDR2 YSYEKL. This CDR3 is 17 amino acids long. The CDR3 sequence is CASSPWTGPSTNEKLFF. In nucleotides, the CDR3 is TGCGCCAGCAGCCCCTGGACAGGGCCCTCAACTAATGAAAAACTGTTTTTT.

Comments on this clonotype: A much larger clone differs by one base, so this may be a read error. This chain connects TRBV27 to TRBJ2-1, with D unclear. Between the trimmed V and J ends, which lost 4 bases and 2 bases, there was a span of 12 bases. The CDR3 length is 15 residues. Germline V CDR1 and CDR2: MNHEY, SMNVEV (reference sequence). The CDR3 loop is CASSSVKGAYNEQFF. The CDR3 nucleotides are TGTGCCAGCAGTTCAGTAAAGGGCGCCTACAATGAGCAGTTCTTC.

This chain joins TRBV4-3 and TRBJ1-1, with a tentative D call TRBD1 (6 bases). The CDR3 consists of 15 residues. CDR1 is LGHNA, CDR2 YSLEER, per germline. V shed 0 bases and J shed 4 bases, with 12 bases lying between them. The DNA for the CDR3 is TGCGCCAGCAGCCAAGAATTAGGGGGGCCCACTGAAGCTTTCTTT. It translates to CASSQELGGPTEAFF.

The V and J genes are TRBV29-1 and TRBJ2-2; no clear D gene. This CDR3 spans 10 amino acids. Germline CDR1 is SQVTM and CDR2 is ANQGSEA. The V end lost 4 bases, the J end lost 7 bases, and 4 bases lay between the germline ends. The CDR3 reads CSVGVGELFF. The CDR3 DNA sequence: TGCAGCGTTGGGGTCGGGGAGCTGTTTTTT.

The chain couples TRBV6-2 or TRBV6-3 to TRBJ2-5; 9 nucleotides agree with TRBD2. J lost 5 bases, V lost 6 bases, and 19 bases had no gene match. This CDR3 is built from 18 residues. Germline V gives CDR1 MNHEY, CDR2 SVGEGT. CDR3 coding DNA: TGTGCCAGCAGCTCCGACCTAAAAGCGGGGGGCCCGTTTGAGACCCAGTACTTC. The encoded protein is CASSSDLKAGGPFETQYF.

V usage is TRBV4-2 and J usage is TRBJ1-2; 7 bases are a match to TRBD1. J gave up 4 bases and V 2 bases, and 7 bases lay outside the gene matches. The CDR3 covers 15 residues. CDR1 and CDR2 from the germline V gene are LGHNA and YNFKEQ. CDR3 bases: TGTGCCAGCAGCCAAATTCATCGGGACAGCTATGGCTACACCTTC. This encodes CASSQIHRDSYGYTF.

The chain combines TRBV6-2 or TRBV6-3 with TRBJ2-1, with D tentatively TRBD1 (5 bases). The CDR3 length is 14 residues. CDR1 MNHEY and CDR2 SVGEGT come from the germline V gene. Trimming removed 11 bases at V and 1 base at J, with 15 bases between. The CDR3 loop is CAANSQGSYNEQFF. The DNA for the CDR3 is TGTGCCGCCAACTCCCAGGGTTCCTACAATGAGCAGTTCTTC.

This sequence joins TRBV6-6 and TRBJ1-1; TRBD1 matches at 10 bases. The CDR3 runs to 16 residues. Germline CDR1 is MNHNY and CDR2 is SVGAGI (reference sequence). J gave up 1 base and V 6 bases, and 8 bases lay outside the gene matches. CDR3 sequence: CASREPGQGRNTEAFF. The DNA for the CDR3 is TGTGCCAGCAGAGAGCCGGGACAGGGGAGGAACACTGAAGCTTTCTTT.

The V gene is TRBV19, the J gene TRBJ1-2; D gene uncertain. The CDR3 totals 13 residues. Trimming left V 4 bases short and J 5 bases short, with 11 bases between. From germline, CDR1 is LNHDA and CDR2 SQIVND (reference sequence). The CDR3 region is CASSTTHWYGYTF. Written as DNA, the CDR3 is TGTGCCAGTAGTACCACACATTGGTATGGCTACACCTTC.

The chain carries TRBV4-1 and TRBJ1-2; unclear D gene. Per the germline V gene, CDR1 is MGHRA and CDR2 is YSYEKL. The germline V and J ends were trimmed by 0 bases and 6 bases, with 17 bases remaining between them. The CDR3 is 16 residues long. CDR3 in amino acids: CASSQDLPAQRHGYTF. CDR3 DNA sequence: TGCGCCAGCAGCCAAGATCTTCCAGCCCAACGGCATGGCTACACCTTC.

In regard to this clonotype: Given a much more abundant clone one base away, this may be a read error. V is TRBV20-1 and J is TRBJ2-7; 10 nucleotides agree with TRBD1. Trimming at V came to 5 bases and at J to 4 bases, leaving 8 bases not matched to a gene. This CDR3 is built from 14 residues. The V gene's germline CDR1 is DFQATT and CDR2 SNEGSKA (reference sequence). CDR3 amino acids: CSADRDRGLYEQYF. CDR3 nucleotide sequence: TGCAGTGCTGACCGGGACAGGGGTTTGTACGAGCAGTACTTC.

This rearrangement joins TRBV6-6 to TRBJ1-1; 10 nucleotides agree with TRBD1. Trimming took 5 bases from V and 4 from J; bases not matched to a gene: 7. This CDR3 is built from 15 residues. The germline V gene encodes CDR1 MNHNY and CDR2 SVGAGI (reference sequence). CDR3 nucleotide sequence: TGTGCCAGCAGTACGACAGGGGGCAGGAGCACTGAAGCTTTCTTT. Its protein product is CASSTTGGRSTEAFF.

This clonotype was found once. The chain has TRBV20-1 and TRBJ2-5; 7 positions agree with TRBD1. Per germline, CDR1 DFQATT and CDR2 SNEGSKA (reference sequence). This CDR3 region has 13 residues. CDR3 amino acids: CSPQDRRIETQYF. CDR3 coding DNA: TGCAGCCCACAGGACAGGCGGATAGAGACCCAGTACTTC.

This clonotype was counted at least ten times. This rearrangement joins TRBV27 to TRBJ1-2; D might be TRBD1 (5 bases). From germline, CDR1 is MNHEY and CDR2 SMNVEV (reference sequence). This CDR3 comprises 14 residues. Trimming shortened V by 5 bases and J by 5 bases, and 15 bases separated the two germline ends. As DNA, the CDR3 is TGTGCCAGCAGTCAGCCCGGGACGGATTATGGCTACACCTTC. Amino acids: CASSQPGTDYGYTF.

The V and J genes are TRBV4-2 and TRBJ1-2; D gene unclear. V lost 2 bases to trimming and J lost 0 bases, with 10 bases between them. CDR1 LGHNA and CDR2 YNFKEQ come from the germline V gene. The CDR3 sequence is 15 residues long. The CDR3 DNA reads TGTGCCAGCAGCCAAAGAAGGACCGCTAACTATGGCTACACCTTC. It translates to CASSQRRTANYGYTF.

This chain joins TRBV20-1 and TRBJ1-4, with D possibly matching TRBD1 (6 bases). Germline CDR1 is DFQATT and CDR2 is SNEGSKA (reference sequence). The V end lost 1 base, the J end lost 8 bases, and 17 bases lay between the germline ends. This CDR3 is 15 amino acids long. The CDR3 nucleotides read TGCAGTGCTAGAGTTTTGAGGGGGGGGACAGAAAAACTGTTTTTT. Translating it yields CSARVLRGGTEKLFF.

The chain uses TRBV7-9 and TRBJ2-7; maybe TRBD1 (5 bases). V was clipped by 1 base and J by 2 bases, with 9 bases between them. The germline CDR1 and CDR2 sequences are SEHNR and FQNEAQ (reference sequence). The CDR3 runs to 14 residues. The CDR3 nucleotides read TGTGCCAGCAGCTTAGACGGACACCCCTACGAGCAGTACTTC. As protein: CASSLDGHPYEQYF.

The chain carries TRBV6-6 and TRBJ1-6; no clear D gene. V lost 0 bases to trimming and J lost 0 bases, with 9 bases between them. The CDR3 loop spans 17 amino acids. CDR1 and CDR2 from the germline V gene are MNHNY and SVGAGI (reference sequence). The CDR3 region is CASSYSFPSSYNSPLHF. CDR3 nucleotides: TGTGCCAGCAGTTACTCCTTCCCGAGCTCCTATAATTCACCCCTCCACTTT.

This chain connects TRBV6-6 to TRBJ1-1; the match to TRBD1 covers 9 bases. Trimming took 4 bases from V and 1 from J; bases not matched to a gene: 4. The CDR3 is 15 residues long. Germline V lookup: CDR1 MNHNY, CDR2 SVGAGI (reference sequence). The chain's CDR3 is CASSSPTGGNTEAFF. CDR3 nucleotides: TGTGCCAGCAGTTCCCCGACAGGGGGGAACACTGAAGCTTTCTTT.

This clonotype was seen a handful of times. The chain couples TRBV6-5 to TRBJ1-5, with D possibly matching TRBD1 (5 bases). From germline, CDR1 is MNHEY and CDR2 SVGAGI. The V and J ends lost 0 bases and 3 bases respectively, with 6 bases between them. CDR3 length: 14 amino acids. CDR3 bases: TGTGCCAGCAGTTACTCACAGGACAATCAGCCCCAGCATTTT. Translated, it gives CASSYSQDNQPQHF.

The chain has TRBV7-8 and TRBJ2-7, with D tentatively TRBD1 (5 bases). Trimming took 0 bases from V and 9 from J, leaving 15 bases between them. The CDR3 spans 14 residues. The germline gives CDR1 SGHVS, CDR2 FQNEAQ. As DNA, the CDR3 is TGTGCCAGCAGCTTAGCTGTGACAGATTTGGTGCAGTACTTC. It yields the protein CASSLAVTDLVQYF. The variable domain in full, with the rest retrieved from reference TRBV7-8 and TRBJ2-7, is GAGVSQSPRYKVAKRGQDVALRCDPISGHVSLFWYQQALGQGPEFLTYFQNEAQLDKSGLPSDRFFAERPEGSVSTLKIQRTQQEDSAVYLCASSLAVTDLVQYFGPGTRLTVT.